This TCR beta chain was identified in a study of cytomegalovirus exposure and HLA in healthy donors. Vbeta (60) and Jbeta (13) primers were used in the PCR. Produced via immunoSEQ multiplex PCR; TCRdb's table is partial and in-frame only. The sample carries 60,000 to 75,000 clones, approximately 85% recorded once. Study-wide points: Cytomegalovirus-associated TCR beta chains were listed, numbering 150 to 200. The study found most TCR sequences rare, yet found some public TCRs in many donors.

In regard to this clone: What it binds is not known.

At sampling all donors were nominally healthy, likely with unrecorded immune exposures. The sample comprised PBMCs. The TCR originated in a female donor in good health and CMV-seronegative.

CDR3 in DNA: TGTGCCACCCAAGGCGGGACCCACGAGCAGTACTTC. This encodes CATQGGTHEQYF. The chain uses TRBV25-1 and TRBJ2-7, with D possibly matching TRBD2 (6 bases). CDR1 and CDR2 from the germline V gene are MGHDK and SYGVNS. CDR3 length: 12 amino acids. V gave up 10 bases and J gave up 5 bases, with 15 bases separating them.